This TCR beta chain was retrieved from a study of blood T cell repertoires in COVID-19. The wider study: The United States, Italy and Spain provided the acute and convalescent COVID-19 samples.

The germline gives CDR1 SGHVS, CDR2 FNYEAQ. V lost 5 bases, J lost 0 bases, and 8 bases stayed unmatched. The CDR3 is made up of 16 amino acids. Original analysis: Counts of nucleated cells, estimated from reference gene primer amplification, were obtained. The repertoire was sequenced with immunoSEQ multiplex PCR; TCRdb's copy has only in-frame clones and lacks some. V and J calls and clone size come straight from that table; D and trimming were deduced from the DNA. The table shows 350,000 to 400,000 clones, with about 88% occurring only once. In Seattle, patients joined the study during active infection and were tracked longitudinally.

This sequence was found in a woman aged 60 to 75 with COVID-19, enrolled during active disease. This rearrangement joins TRBV7-6 to TRBJ2-5; TRBD1 aligns across 8 bases. Source material: peripheral blood. CDR3 loop: CASSPGQGLYQETQYF. The CDR3 DNA reads as TGTGCCAGCAGCCCAGGACAGGGACTGTACCAAGAGACCCAGTACTTC.